Listed below are T cell receptor beta chains from one sample, sequenced in a study of cytomegalovirus exposure and HLA in healthy donors. Produced via immunoSEQ multiplex PCR; TCRdb's table is partial and in-frame only. The table records about 180,000 clones, roughly 82% of them present only once. The sample consisted of PBMCs. These receptors all stem from a woman in her fifties or sixties in good health and CMV-seronegative. CDR3s include the opening cysteine and the closing phenylalanine or tryptophan. The D gene is left open where the match is weak. Rows give clone size only sometimes, using once, few, many, or a class for an expanded clone.

d_call clone_size j_call v_call cdr3_nt cdr3_aa
TRBD1 . TRBJ1-3 TRBV6-6 TGTGCCAGCAGTCTAGGGACAGGAGGAAACACCATATATTTT CASSLGTGGNTIYF
TRBD1 . TRBJ1-2 TRBV14 TGTGCCAGCAGCCTTACCAGGGGGATTCGTGGAGGCTACACCTTC CASSLTRGIRGGYTF
TRBD2 . TRBJ2-1 TRBV4-1 TGCGCCAGCAGCCAAGAGGGCGGGAGACCTCCCTACAATGAGCAGTTCTTC CASSQEGGRPPYNEQFF
. . TRBJ1-6 TRBV27 TGTGCCAGCAGTTTATTTTCGAATTCACCCCTCCACTTT CASSLFSNSPLHF
TRBD1 once TRBJ1-1 TRBV28 TGTGCCAGCAGTCCACCACCCGGGACAGGGGCCACTGAAGCTTTCTTT CASSPPPGTGATEAFF
. . TRBJ2-1 TRBV10-3 TGTGCCCCGCAGGCCGAGACCCCAGAGTGGAATGAGCAGTTCTTC CAPQAETPEWNEQFF
. . TRBJ2-2 TRBV2 TGTGCCAGCAGCCAAGCGGGCCGGGACACCGGGGAGCTGTTTTTT CASSQAGRDTGELFF
. . TRBJ1-3 TRBV2 TGTGCCAGCAATCCCAGGGGAGAATTTGGAAACACCATATATTTT CASNPRGEFGNTIYF
. . TRBJ2-4 TRBV10-1 TGCGCCACCCGGGAATCCGGGAAAAACATTCAGTACTTC CATRESGKNIQYF
TRBD1 . TRBJ2-7 TRBV27 TGTGCCAGCAGTTTACGCGGACAGGACTACGAGCAGTACTTC CASSLRGQDYEQYF
TRBD2 . TRBJ2-7 TRBV11-2 TGTGCCAGCAGCCCCGAACTAGCGGGAGGACGCGAGCAGTACTTC CASSPELAGGREQYF
TRBD1 . TRBJ2-1 TRBV7-9 TGTGCCATATTCCCGGGGACAGTGTTAAATAATGAGCAGTTCTTC CAIFPGTVLNNEQFF
TRBD1 . TRBJ1-2 TRBV18 TGTGCCAGCTCACCAAGGACAGGGGAACGTGGCTACACCTTC CASSPRTGERGYTF
TRBD1 . TRBJ2-7 TRBV4-3 TGCGCCAGCAGCCGCCACAGGGGTTACGAGCAGTACTTC CASSRHRGYEQYF
TRBD2 . TRBJ2-1 TRBV28 TGTGCCAGCAGGCAAGCGGGAGCAGTCGATGAGCAGTTCTTC CASRQAGAVDEQFF
. . TRBJ1-4 TRBV11-2 TGTGCCAGCAGCTTCAGGGCAACTAATGAAAAACTGTTTTTT CASSFRATNEKLFF